This record looks at one TCR beta chain sequence and its context. Authors' analysis steps: Nucleated cell counts were estimated from reference gene primer amplification. The repertoire was sequenced with immunoSEQ multiplex PCR; TCRdb's copy has only in-frame clones and lacks some. The V and J calls and clone size are taken from that table; D and trimming were inferred from the DNA. The profile shows about 130,000 clones, around 81% of them singletons. The sample belongs to a study of blood T cell repertoires in COVID-19. For the study at large: Sources were T cells, B-cell-depleted T cells, or PBMCs; the material itself was cDNA or gDNA.

The CDR3 has 16 residues. V was pared by 4 bases and J by 3 bases, with 10 bases of the junction left unmatched. CDR1 SGHDN and CDR2 FVKESK come from the germline V gene. Seattle patients were enrolled during active infection and followed longitudinally. V is TRBV14 and J is TRBJ2-3, with TRBD1 identical over 7 bases. The sample taken for sequencing was peripheral blood. This receptor was taken from a man between 25 and 39 years old with COVID-19, enrolled during active disease. The CDR3 DNA sequence: TGTGCCAGCAGCCGTTGGACAGGCCGGGGAACAGATACGCAGTATTTT. Amino acid sequence: CASSRWTGRGTDTQYF.